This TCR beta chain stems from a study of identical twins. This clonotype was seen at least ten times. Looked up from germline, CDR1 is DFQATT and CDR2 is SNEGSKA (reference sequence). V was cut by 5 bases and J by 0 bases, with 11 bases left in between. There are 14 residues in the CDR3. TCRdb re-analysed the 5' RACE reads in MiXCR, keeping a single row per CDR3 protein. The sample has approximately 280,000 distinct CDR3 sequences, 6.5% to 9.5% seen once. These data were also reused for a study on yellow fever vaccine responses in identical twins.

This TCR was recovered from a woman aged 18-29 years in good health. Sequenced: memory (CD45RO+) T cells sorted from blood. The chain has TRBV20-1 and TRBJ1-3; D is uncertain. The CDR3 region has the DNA TGCAGTGCTGCGGGATTATCCTCTGGAAACACCATATATTTT. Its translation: CSAAGLSSGNTIYF.